This entry concerns a single T cell receptor (beta chain). This specimen comes from a study of T-cell memory formation after mild COVID-19. TCRdb used MiXCR to reprocess the 5' RACE reads, holding one entry per CDR3 protein. This sample has roughly 310,000 distinct CDR3 sequences; approximately 15% occur once, and the top ten carry 22%. The TCR was taken from a man younger than 35 who had mild COVID-19 (a few samples of this study predate the infection). Cell type and time point are not known. The sequenced sample consisted of PBMCs or a T cell subset sorted from them (not recorded which).

The DNA for the CDR3 is TGTGCCAGCACTTGGAGTTTGTCCTACAATGAGCAGTTCTTC. Translated: CASTWSLSYNEQFF. The rearrangement joins TRBV6-2 or TRBV6-3 to TRBJ2-1; D remains ambiguous. Per the germline V gene, CDR1 is MNHEY and CDR2 is SVGEGT. Between the trimmed V and J ends, which lost 7 bases and 1 base, there was a span of 11 bases. CDR3 length equals 14 residues.